The clone carrying this T cell receptor (beta chain) was counted a few times. This entry comes from a study of blood T cell repertoires in COVID-19. Study-wide context: COVID-19 samples collected from the United States, Italy and Spain covered acute and convalescent phases. T cells, B-cell-depleted T cells, or PBMCs provided the cDNA or gDNA that served as material.

This CDR3 has 16 residues. V dropped 4 bases and J dropped 3; count of bases not matched to a gene: 7. CDR1 is MNHEY and CDR2 is SVGAGI in the germline V gene. Method: immunoSEQ multiplex PCR; TCRdb's copy keeps in-frame clones and lacks some. The table includes almost 400,000 clones, around 87% detected once. The chain uses TRBV6-5 and TRBJ2-1, with 9 bases matching TRBD2. The sequence was obtained from a woman in her sixties with COVID-19, enrolled during active disease. The sample was peripheral blood. CDR3 loop: CASSSPGTSIYNEQFF. The CDR3 DNA sequence: TGTGCCAGCAGTTCCCCCGGGACTAGCATCTACAATGAGCAGTTCTTC.